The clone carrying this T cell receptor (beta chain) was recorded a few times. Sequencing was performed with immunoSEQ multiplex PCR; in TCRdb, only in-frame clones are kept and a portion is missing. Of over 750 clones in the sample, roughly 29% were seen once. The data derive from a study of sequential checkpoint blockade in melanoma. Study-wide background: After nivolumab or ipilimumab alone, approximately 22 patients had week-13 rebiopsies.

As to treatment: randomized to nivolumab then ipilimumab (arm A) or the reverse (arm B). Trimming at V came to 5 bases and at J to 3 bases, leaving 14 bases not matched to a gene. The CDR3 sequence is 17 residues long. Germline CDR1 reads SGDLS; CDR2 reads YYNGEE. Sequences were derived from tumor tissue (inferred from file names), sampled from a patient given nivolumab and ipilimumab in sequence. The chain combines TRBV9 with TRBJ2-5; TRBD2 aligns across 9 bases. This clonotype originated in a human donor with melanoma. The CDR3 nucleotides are TGTGCCAGCAGTGCGGCGCGGGGGGGCATCCGGGAAGAGACCCAGTACTTC. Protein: CASSAARGGIREETQYF.